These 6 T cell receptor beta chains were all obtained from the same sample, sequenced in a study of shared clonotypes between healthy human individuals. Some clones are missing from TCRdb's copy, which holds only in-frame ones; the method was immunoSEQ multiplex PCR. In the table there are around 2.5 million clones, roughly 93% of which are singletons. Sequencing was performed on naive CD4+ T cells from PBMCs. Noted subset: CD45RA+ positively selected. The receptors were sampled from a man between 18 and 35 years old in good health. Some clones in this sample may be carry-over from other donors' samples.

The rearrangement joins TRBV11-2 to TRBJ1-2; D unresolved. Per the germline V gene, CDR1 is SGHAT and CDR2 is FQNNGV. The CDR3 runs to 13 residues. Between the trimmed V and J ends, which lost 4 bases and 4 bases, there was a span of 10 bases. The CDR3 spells CASSSGRTYGYTF. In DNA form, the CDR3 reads TGTGCCAGCAGCTCCGGACGGACCTATGGCTACACCTTC.

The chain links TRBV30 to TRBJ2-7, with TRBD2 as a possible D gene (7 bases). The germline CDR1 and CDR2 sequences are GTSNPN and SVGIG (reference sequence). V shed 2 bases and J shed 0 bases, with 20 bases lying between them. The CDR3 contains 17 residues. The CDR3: CAWSQLTGGPSSYEQYF. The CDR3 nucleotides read TGTGCCTGGAGTCAACTAACGGGGGGCCCAAGCTCCTACGAGCAGTACTTC.

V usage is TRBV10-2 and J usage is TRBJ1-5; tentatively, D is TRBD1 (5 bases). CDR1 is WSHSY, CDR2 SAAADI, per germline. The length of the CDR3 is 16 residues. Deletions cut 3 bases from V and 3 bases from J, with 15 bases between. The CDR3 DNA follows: TGCGCCAGCAGTGAATCGGCAGGGACCTTCAATCAGCCCCAGCATTTT. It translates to CASSESAGTFNQPQHF.

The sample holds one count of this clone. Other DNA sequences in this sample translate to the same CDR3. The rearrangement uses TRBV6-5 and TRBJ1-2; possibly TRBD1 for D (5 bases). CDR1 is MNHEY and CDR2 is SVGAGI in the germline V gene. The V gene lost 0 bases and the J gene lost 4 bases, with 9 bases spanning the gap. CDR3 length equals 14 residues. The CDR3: CASSYSSGTYGYTF. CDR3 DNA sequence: TGTGCCAGCAGTTACTCTTCAGGGACCTATGGCTACACCTTC.

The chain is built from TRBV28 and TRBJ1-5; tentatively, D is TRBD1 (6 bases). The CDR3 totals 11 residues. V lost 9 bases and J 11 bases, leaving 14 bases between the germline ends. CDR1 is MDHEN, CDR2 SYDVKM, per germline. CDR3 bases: TGTGCCAGTTTGGGGGCGGCGGCCCAGCATTTT. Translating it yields CASLGAAAQHF.

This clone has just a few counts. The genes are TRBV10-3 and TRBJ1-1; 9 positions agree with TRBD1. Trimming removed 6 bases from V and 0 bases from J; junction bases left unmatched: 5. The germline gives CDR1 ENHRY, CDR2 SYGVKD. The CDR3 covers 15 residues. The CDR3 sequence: CAISQGQGLNTEAFF. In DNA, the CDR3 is TGTGCCATCAGCCAGGGACAGGGATTGAACACTGAAGCTTTCTTT.